This TCR beta chain was sequenced in a study of blood T cell repertoires in COVID-19. As handled by the study authors: Nucleated cell counts were estimated from reference gene primer amplification. Method: immunoSEQ multiplex PCR; TCRdb's copy keeps in-frame clones and lacks some. V and J calls and clone size come straight from that table; D and trimming were deduced from the DNA. The sample lists about 180,000 clones, about 80% seen once, with around 7% in the top ten. This clonotype was obtained from a human donor in a cohort sampled during active COVID-19. The sample was peripheral blood.

CDR3 sequence: CASSIDGGFFLDEQYF. The CDR3, as DNA: TGTGCCAGTAGTATAGATGGAGGGTTCTTTTTGGACGAGCAGTACTTC. J is TRBJ2-7 and V is TRBV19; TRBD2 might be the D (6 bases). Trimming took 0 bases from V and 5 from J, leaving 17 bases between them. The germline gives CDR1 LNHDA, CDR2 SQIVND (reference sequence). CDR3 length: 16 residues.